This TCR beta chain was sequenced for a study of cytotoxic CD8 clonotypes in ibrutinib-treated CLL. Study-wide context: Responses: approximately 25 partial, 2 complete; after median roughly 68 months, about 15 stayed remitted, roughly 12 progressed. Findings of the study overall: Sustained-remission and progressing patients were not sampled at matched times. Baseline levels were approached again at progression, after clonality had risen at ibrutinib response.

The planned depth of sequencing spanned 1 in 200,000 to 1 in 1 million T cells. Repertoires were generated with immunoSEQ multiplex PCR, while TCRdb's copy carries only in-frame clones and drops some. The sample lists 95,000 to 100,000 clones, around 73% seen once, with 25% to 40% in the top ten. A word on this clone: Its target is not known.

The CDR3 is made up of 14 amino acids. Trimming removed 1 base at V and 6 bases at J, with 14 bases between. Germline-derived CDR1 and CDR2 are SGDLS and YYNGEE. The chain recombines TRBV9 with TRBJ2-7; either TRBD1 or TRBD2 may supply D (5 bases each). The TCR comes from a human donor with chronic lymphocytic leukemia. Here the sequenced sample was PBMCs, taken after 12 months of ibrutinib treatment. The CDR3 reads CASSVSGQGREQYF. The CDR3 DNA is TGTGCCAGCAGCGTATCGGGGCAGGGCCGCGAGCAGTACTTC.